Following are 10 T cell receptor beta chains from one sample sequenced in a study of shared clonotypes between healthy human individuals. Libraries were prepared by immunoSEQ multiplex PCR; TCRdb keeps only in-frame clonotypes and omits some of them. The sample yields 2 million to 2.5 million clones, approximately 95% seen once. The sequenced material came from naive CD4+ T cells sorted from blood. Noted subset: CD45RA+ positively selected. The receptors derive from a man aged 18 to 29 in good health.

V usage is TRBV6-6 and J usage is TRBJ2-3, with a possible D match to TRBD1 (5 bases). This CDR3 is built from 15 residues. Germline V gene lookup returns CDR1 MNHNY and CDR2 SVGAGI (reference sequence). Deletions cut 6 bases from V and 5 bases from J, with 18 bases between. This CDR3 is CASRAPQGRQDTQYF. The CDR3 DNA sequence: TGTGCCAGCAGAGCGCCGCAGGGTCGCCAAGATACGCAGTATTTT.

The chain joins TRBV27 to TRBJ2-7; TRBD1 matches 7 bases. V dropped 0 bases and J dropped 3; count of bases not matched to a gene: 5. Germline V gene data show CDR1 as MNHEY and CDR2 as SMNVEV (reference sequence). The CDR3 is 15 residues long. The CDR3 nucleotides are TGTGCCAGCAGTTTATCGACGGGACAGTACTACGAGCAGTACTTC. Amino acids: CASSLSTGQYYEQYF.

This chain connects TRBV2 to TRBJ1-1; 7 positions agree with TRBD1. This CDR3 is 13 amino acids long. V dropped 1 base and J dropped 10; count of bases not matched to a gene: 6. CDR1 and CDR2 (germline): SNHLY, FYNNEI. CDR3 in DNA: TGTGCCAGCAGTGAAGTACAGGGGCTAAGAGCTTTCTTT. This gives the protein CASSEVQGLRAFF. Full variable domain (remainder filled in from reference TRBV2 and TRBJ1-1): EPEVTQTPSHQVTQMGQEVILRCVPISNHLYFYWYRQILGQKVEFLVSFYNNEISEKSEIFDDQFSVERPDGSNFTLKIRSTKLEDSAMYFCASSEVQGLRAFFGQGTRLTVV.

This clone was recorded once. The CDR3 protein is CASSSGVNSNQPQHF. DNA of the CDR3: TGTGCCAGCAGCTCCGGAGTGAATAGCAATCAGCCCCAGCATTTT. V and J are TRBV7-2 and TRBJ1-5; D is unclear. CDR3 size: 15 residues. Between the trimmed V and J ends, which lost 4 bases and 0 bases, there was a span of 10 bases. The germline gives CDR1 SGHTA, CDR2 FQGNSA.

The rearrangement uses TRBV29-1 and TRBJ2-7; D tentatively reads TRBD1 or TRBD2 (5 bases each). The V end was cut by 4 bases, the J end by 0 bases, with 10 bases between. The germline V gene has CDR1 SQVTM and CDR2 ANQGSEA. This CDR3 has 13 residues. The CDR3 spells CSVGGRNSYEQYF. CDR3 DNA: TGCAGCGTTGGGGGACGGAACTCCTACGAGCAGTACTTC.

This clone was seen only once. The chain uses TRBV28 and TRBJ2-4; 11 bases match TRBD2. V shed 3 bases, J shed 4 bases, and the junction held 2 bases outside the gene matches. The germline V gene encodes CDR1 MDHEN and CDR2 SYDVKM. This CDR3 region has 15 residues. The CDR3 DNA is TGTGCCAGCAGTTTGTCTAGCGGGGGGAAAAACATTCAGTACTTC. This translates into CASSLSSGGKNIQYF.

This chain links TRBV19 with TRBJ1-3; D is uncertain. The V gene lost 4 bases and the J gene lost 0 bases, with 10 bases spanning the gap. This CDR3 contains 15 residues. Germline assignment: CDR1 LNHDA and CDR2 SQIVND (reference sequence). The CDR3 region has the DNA TGTGCCAGTAGTACCCCATGGGGCTCTGGAAACACCATATATTTT. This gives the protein CASSTPWGSGNTIYF.

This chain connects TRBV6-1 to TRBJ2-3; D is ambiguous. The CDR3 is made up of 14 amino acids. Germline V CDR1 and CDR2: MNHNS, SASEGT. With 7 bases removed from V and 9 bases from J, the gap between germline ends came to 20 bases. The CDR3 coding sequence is TGTGCCAGCATTCCTGGCACTAATCTAGAGACGCAGTATTTT. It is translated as CASIPGTNLETQYF.

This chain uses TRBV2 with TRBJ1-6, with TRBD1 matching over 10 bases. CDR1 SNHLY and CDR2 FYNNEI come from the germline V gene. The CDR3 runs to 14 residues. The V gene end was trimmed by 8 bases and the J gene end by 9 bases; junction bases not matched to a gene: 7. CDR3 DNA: TGTGCCAGCCTCCTCCGGGACAGGGGTTCACCCCTCCACTTT. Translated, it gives CASLLRDRGSPLHF.

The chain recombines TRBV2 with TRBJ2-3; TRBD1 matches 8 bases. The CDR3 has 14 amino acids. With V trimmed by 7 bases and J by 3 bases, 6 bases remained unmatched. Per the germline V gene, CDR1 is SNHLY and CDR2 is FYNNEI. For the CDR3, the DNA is TGTGCCAGCACCAGGACAGGGAATACAGATACGCAGTATTTT. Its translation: CASTRTGNTDTQYF.